The present TCR beta chain was sequenced within a study of blood T cell repertoires in COVID-19. Study overall: From T cells, B-cell-depleted T cells, or PBMCs came the material, which was cDNA or gDNA.

Methods used by the authors: Amplification of reference gene primers was used by the study to estimate nucleated cell counts. Here immunoSEQ multiplex PCR was the method, and the copy in TCRdb shows in-frame clones only, minus some. D and trimming were read from the DNA, whereas the V and J calls and clone size are those reported in that table. The table lists 220,000 or so clones, roughly 84% of them singletons. Grouping used clinical history reported by participants in a survey and questionnaire. Symptom resolution, clearance, or two negative PCRs marked donors in Cohort 3 as recovered. V gave up 3 bases and J gave up 0 bases; unmatched junction bases: 4. Germline V gene sequence: CDR1 GTSNPN, CDR2 SVGIG (reference sequence). The CDR3 totals 15 residues.

The chain uses TRBV30 and TRBJ2-1; 8 bases align to TRBD2. The sequenced sample was PBMCs or T cells enriched from blood (not recorded which). The TCR comes from a woman aged 40 to 55 who had recovered from COVID-19. CDR3 DNA sequence: TGTGCCTGGAGAAGAGCGGGAGTCTCCTACAATGAGCAGTTCTTC. Translation gives CAWRRAGVSYNEQFF.